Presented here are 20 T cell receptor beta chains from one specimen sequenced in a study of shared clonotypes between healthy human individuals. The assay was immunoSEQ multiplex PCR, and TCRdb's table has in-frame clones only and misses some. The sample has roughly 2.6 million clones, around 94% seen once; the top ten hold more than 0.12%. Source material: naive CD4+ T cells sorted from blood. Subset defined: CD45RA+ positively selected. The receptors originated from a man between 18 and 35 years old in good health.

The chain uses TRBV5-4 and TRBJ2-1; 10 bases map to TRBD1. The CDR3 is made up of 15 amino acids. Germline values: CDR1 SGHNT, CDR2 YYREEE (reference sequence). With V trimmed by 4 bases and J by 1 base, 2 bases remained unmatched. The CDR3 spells CASSRDRGSYNEQFF. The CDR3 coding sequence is TGTGCCAGCAGCCGGGACAGGGGTTCCTACAATGAGCAGTTCTTC.

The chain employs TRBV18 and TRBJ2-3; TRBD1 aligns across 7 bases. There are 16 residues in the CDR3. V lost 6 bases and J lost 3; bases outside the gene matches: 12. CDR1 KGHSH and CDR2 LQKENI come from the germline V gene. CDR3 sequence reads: CASSSLTGTGTDTQYF. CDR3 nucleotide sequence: TGTGCCAGCTCGTCTTTGACAGGGACGGGTACAGATACGCAGTATTTT. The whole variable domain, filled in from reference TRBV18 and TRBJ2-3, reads NAGVMQNPRHLVRRRGQEARLRCSPMKGHSHVYWYRQLPEEGLKFMVYLQKENIIDESGMPKERFSAEFPKEGPSILRIQQVVRGDSAAYFCASSSLTGTGTDTQYFGPGTRLTVL.

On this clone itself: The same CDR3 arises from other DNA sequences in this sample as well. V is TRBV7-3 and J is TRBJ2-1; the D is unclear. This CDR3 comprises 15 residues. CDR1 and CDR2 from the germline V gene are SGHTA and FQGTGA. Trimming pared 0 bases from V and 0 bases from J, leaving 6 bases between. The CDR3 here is CASSLTGGSYNEQFF. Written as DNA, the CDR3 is TGTGCCAGCAGCTTAACGGGCGGCTCCTACAATGAGCAGTTCTTC.

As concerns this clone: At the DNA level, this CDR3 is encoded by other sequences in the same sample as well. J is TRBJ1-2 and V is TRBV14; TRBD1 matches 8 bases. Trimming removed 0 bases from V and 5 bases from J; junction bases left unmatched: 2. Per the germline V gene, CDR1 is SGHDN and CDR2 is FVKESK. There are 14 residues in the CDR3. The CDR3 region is CASSQDRGPYGYTF. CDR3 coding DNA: TGTGCCAGCAGCCAAGACAGGGGGCCTTATGGCTACACCTTC.

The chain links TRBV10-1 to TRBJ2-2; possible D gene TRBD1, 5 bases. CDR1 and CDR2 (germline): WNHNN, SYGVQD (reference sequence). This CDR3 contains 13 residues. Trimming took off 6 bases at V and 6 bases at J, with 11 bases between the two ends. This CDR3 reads CASRKTDPGELFF. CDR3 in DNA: TGCGCCAGCAGAAAGACAGACCCCGGGGAGCTGTTTTTT.

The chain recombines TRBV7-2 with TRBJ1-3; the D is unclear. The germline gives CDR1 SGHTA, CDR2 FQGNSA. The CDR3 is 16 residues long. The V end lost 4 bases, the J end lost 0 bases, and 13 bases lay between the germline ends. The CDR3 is CASSWAPTFSGNTIYF. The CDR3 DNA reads TGTGCCAGCAGCTGGGCCCCTACTTTCTCTGGAAACACCATATATTTT.

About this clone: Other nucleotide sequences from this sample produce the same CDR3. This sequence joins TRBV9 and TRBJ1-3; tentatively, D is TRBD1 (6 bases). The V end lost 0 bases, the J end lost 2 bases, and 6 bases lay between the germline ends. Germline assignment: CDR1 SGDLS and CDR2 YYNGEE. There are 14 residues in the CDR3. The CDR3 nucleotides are TGTGCCAGCAGCGTAGAGGGGGCTGGAAACACCATATATTTT. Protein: CASSVEGAGNTIYF.

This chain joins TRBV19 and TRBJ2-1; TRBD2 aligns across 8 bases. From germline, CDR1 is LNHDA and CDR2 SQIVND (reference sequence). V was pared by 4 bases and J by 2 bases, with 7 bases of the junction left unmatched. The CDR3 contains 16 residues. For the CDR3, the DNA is TGTGCCAGTAGTAAAGCCCAAGCGGGAGCCTACAATGAGCAGTTCTTC. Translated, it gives CASSKAQAGAYNEQFF.

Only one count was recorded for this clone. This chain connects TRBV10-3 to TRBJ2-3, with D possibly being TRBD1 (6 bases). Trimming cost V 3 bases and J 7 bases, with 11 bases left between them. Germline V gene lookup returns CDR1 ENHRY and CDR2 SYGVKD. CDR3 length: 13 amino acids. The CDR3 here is CAISEGGMHTQYF. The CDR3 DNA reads TGTGCCATCAGTGAAGGGGGAATGCATACGCAGTATTTT.

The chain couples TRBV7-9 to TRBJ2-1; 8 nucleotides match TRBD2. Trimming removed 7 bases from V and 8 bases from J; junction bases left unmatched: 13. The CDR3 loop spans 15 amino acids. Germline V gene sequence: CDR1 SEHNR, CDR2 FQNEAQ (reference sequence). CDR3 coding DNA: TGTGCCAGCACCCATTTCGTGAGCGGGAGTTATGAGCAGTTCTTC. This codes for CASTHFVSGSYEQFF.

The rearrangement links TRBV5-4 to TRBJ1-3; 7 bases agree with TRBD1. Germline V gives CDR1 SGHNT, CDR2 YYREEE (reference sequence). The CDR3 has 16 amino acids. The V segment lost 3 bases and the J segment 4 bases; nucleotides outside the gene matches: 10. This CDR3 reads CASSSRTGGYGNTIYF. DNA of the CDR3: TGTGCCAGCAGCTCGAGGACAGGCGGTTACGGAAACACCATATATTTT.

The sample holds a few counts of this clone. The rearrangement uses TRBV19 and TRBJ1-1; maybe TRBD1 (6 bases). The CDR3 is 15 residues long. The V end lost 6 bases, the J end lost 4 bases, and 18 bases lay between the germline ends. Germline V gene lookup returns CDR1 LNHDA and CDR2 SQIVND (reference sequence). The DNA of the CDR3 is TGTGCCAGTAGCAGGGGTGGGGTTGTCTTCACTGAAGCTTTCTTT. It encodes CASSRGGVVFTEAFF.

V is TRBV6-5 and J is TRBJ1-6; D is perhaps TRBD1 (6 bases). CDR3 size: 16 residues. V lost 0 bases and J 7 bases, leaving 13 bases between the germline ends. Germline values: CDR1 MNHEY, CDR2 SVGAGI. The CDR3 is CASSYSGGGRNSPLHF. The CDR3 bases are TGTGCCAGCAGTTACTCGGGTGGGGGGCGGAATTCACCCCTCCACTTT.

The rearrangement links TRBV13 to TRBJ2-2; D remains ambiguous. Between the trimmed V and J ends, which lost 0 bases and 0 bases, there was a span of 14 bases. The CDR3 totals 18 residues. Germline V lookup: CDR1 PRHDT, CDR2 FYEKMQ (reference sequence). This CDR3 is CASSLGHGCRTNTGELFF. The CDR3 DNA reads TGTGCCAGCAGCTTAGGGCATGGTTGTCGTACGAACACCGGGGAGCTGTTTTTT. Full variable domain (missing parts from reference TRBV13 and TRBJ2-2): AAGVIQSPRHLIKEKRETATLKCYPIPRHDTVYWYQQGPGQDPQFLISFYEKMQSDKGSIPDRFSAQQFSDYHSELNMSSLELGDSALYFCASSLGHGCRTNTGELFFGEGSRLTVL.

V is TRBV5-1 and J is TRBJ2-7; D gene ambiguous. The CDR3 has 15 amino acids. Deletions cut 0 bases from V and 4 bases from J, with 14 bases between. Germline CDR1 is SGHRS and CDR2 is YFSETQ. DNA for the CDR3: TGCGCCAGCAGCTTGGACGGTTCTCAACGGTACGAGCAGTACTTC. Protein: CASSLDGSQRYEQYF. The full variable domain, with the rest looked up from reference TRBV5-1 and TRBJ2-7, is KAGVTQTPRYLIKTRGQQVTLSCSPISGHRSVSWYQQTPGQGLQFLFEYFSETQRNKGNFPGRFSGRQFSNSRSEMNVSTLELGDSALYLCASSLDGSQRYEQYFGPGTRLTVT.

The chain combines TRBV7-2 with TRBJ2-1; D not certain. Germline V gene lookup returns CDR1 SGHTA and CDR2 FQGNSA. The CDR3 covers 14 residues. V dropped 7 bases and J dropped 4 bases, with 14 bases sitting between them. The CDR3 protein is CASTINPQYNEQFF. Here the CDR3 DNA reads TGTGCCAGCACCATAAACCCCCAATACAATGAGCAGTTCTTC.

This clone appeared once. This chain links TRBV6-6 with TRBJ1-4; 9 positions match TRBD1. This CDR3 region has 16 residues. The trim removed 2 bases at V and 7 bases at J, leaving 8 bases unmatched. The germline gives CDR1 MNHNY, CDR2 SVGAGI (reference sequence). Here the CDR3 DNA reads TGTGCCAGCAGTTACAACCGGGACAGGGCGTCTGAAAAACTGTTTTTT. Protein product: CASSYNRDRASEKLFF.

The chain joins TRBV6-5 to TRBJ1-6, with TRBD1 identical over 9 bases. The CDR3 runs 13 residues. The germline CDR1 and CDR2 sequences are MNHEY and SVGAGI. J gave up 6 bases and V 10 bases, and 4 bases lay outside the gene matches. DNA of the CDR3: TGTGCCACGACGGGACAGGGTAATTCACCCCTCCACTTT. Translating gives CATTGQGNSPLHF.

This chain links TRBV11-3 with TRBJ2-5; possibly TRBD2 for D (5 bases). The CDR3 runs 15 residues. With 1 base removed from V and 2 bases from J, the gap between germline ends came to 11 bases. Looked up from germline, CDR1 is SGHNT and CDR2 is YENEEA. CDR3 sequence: CASSLGVGNQETQYF. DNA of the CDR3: TGTGCCAGCAGCTTAGGAGTCGGGAATCAAGAGACCCAGTACTTC.

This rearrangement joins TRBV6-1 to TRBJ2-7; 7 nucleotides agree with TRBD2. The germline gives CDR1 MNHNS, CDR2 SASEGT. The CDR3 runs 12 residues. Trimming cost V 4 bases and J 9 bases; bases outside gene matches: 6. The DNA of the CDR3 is TGTGCCAGCAGTGGTGGACTAGGCCGGCAGTACTTC. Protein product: CASSGGLGRQYF.